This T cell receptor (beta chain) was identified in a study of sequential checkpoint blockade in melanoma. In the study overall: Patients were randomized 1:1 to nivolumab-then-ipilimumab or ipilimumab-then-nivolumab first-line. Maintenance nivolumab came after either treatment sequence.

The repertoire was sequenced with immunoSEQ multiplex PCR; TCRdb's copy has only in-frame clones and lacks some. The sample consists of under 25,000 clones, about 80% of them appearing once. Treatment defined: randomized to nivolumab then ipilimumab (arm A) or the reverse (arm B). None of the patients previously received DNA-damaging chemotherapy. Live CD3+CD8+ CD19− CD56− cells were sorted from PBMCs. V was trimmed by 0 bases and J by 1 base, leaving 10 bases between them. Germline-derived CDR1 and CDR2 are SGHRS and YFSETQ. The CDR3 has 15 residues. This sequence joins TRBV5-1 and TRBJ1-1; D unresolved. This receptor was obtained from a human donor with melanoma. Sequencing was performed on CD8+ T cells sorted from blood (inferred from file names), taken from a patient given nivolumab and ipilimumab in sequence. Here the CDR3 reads CASSLAGSWNTEAFF. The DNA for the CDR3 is TGCGCCAGCAGCTTGGCGGGGAGCTGGAACACTGAAGCTTTCTTT.